What follows are 21 T cell receptor beta chains derived from one specimen sequenced in a study of graft-versus-host responses after intestinal transplantation. Graft tissue processing released intraepithelial and lamina propria lymphocytes. Sequencing was performed with immunoSEQ multiplex PCR; in TCRdb, only in-frame clones are kept and a portion is missing. Of around 20,000 clones in the sample, roughly 72% were seen once. Specimen: ileum tissue, collected 12 days after intestinal transplant. All receptors derive from a human patient who received an intestinal transplant, so some T cells may come from the graft donor.

This clone was seen a few times. This chain joins TRBV5-1 and TRBJ1-1; D is unclear. The CDR3 totals 15 residues. Per germline, CDR1 SGHRS and CDR2 YFSETQ. The V end lost 2 bases, the J end lost 5 bases, and 16 bases lay between the germline ends. This CDR3 reads CASSFLGGFRTEAFF. In DNA form, the CDR3 reads TGCGCCAGCAGCTTCCTAGGAGGTTTTAGGACTGAAGCTTTCTTT.

The chain combines TRBV5-4 with TRBJ1-2; 11 positions match TRBD1. The CDR3 spans 13 residues. V trimming: 6 bases; J trimming: 6 bases; junction bases outside the gene matches: 4. The germline CDR1 and CDR2 sequences are SGHNT and YYREEE (reference sequence). The CDR3 loop is CASTGQGANGYTF. The CDR3 DNA reads TGTGCCAGCACCGGACAGGGGGCAAATGGCTACACCTTC.

This clone was seen a handful of times. This chain joins TRBV4-2 and TRBJ2-2; 9 nucleotides agree with TRBD2. V shed 3 bases and J 5 bases; nucleotides not matched to a gene: 10. Germline V lookup: CDR1 LGHNA, CDR2 YNFKEQ. This CDR3 has 17 residues. CDR3 DNA: TGTGCCAGCAGCCAGACTAGGGGACTAGCTGGAACCGGGGAGCTGTTTTTT. Its protein is CASSQTRGLAGTGELFF.

This chain links TRBV4-3 with TRBJ2-1; 12 bases are shared with TRBD2. Looked up from germline, CDR1 is LGHNA and CDR2 is YSLEER. The CDR3 is 15 amino acids. The ends lost 5 bases at V and 10 bases at J; junction bases unmatched: 9. CDR3 residues: CASSVGWLAGGEQFF. Here the CDR3 DNA reads TGCGCCAGCAGCGTGGGGTGGCTAGCGGGAGGGGAGCAGTTCTTC.

This chain connects TRBV7-6 to TRBJ2-1; tentative D call: TRBD2 (6 bases). The V end was cut by 5 bases, the J end by 2 bases, with 13 bases between. The CDR3 contains 15 residues. Per the germline V gene, CDR1 is SGHVS and CDR2 is FNYEAQ. Written as DNA, the CDR3 is TGTGCCAGCAGCCCCCCCGGACTAACCTACAATGAGCAGTTCTTC. This sequence encodes CASSPPGLTYNEQFF.

The sample holds a few counts of this clone. V gene TRBV6-1 combines with J gene TRBJ1-1; D perhaps matches TRBD1 (5 bases). The germline V and J ends were trimmed by 7 bases and 1 base, with 16 bases remaining between them. The CDR3 runs 15 residues. From germline, CDR1 is MNHNS and CDR2 SASEGT. The CDR3 reads CASTLVLGGNTEAFF. The CDR3 DNA sequence: TGTGCCAGCACCCTCGTGCTGGGGGGGAACACTGAAGCTTTCTTT.

The V gene is TRBV7-9, the J gene TRBJ2-1; TRBD2 agrees at 15 bases. This CDR3 has 16 amino acids. Germline V lookup: CDR1 SEHNR, CDR2 FQNEAQ (reference sequence). V shed 4 bases and J 8 bases; nucleotides not matched to a gene: 6. The CDR3 sequence is CASSSGLAGGWDEQFF. The CDR3 DNA sequence: TGTGCCAGCAGCTCCGGACTAGCGGGGGGGTGGGATGAGCAGTTCTTC.

The V call is TRBV23-1, the J call TRBJ2-3; D unclear. TRBV23-1 is designated an ORF whose function remains uncertain. Trimming removed 7 bases at V and 2 bases at J, with 13 bases between. The CDR3 is made up of 14 amino acids. The CDR3 region has the DNA TGCGCCAGCATTGGAGCAGAATACACAGATACGCAGTATTTT. This encodes CASIGAEYTDTQYF.

This clone occurred once. This chain links TRBV11-3 with TRBJ2-3; TRBD1 aligns across 11 bases. Looked up from germline, CDR1 is SGHNT and CDR2 is YENEEA. The CDR3 runs 17 residues. The J segment lost 0 bases and the V segment lost 5 bases, leaving 7 bases of the junction unmatched. The CDR3 DNA is TGTGCCAGCAGCCGGACAGGGGGCGAGAGGAGCACAGATACGCAGTATTTT. It encodes CASSRTGGERSTDTQYF.

The V and J genes are TRBV27 and TRBJ2-7; 7 positions agree with TRBD2. V lost 1 base and J lost 2; bases outside the gene matches: 5. The CDR3 length is 15 residues. Germline values: CDR1 MNHEY, CDR2 SMNVEV (reference sequence). The CDR3 sequence: CASSLWGGDAYEQYF. In DNA, the CDR3 is TGTGCCAGCAGTTTATGGGGGGGGGACGCCTACGAGCAGTACTTC.

The genes are TRBV19 and TRBJ2-1; D is possibly TRBD2 (6 bases). Germline loops: CDR1 LNHDA, CDR2 SQIVND (reference sequence). The CDR3 is 14 residues long. V was cut by 3 bases and J by 9 bases, with 15 bases left in between. The chain's CDR3 is CASSMGLTYAEQFF. The CDR3 DNA sequence: TGTGCCAGTAGTATGGGACTGACCTATGCTGAGCAGTTCTTC.

The genes are TRBV19 and TRBJ1-1; maybe TRBD1 (5 bases). This CDR3 has 12 amino acids. V lost 2 bases and J lost 8, with 9 bases in between. Germline CDR1 LNHDA, CDR2 SQIVND (reference sequence). DNA for the CDR3: TGTGCCAGTAGTATAAGCCCAGGGGAAGCTTTCTTT. Translation gives CASSISPGEAFF.

This chain uses TRBV13 with TRBJ2-1, with 7 bases that match TRBD1. V lost 7 bases to trimming and J lost 8 bases; unmatched junction nucleotides: 11. Germline V gene lookup returns CDR1 PRHDT and CDR2 FYEKMQ (reference sequence). The CDR3 has 14 amino acids. The CDR3 sequence is CASTFPQGDDEQFF. CDR3 nucleotide sequence: TGTGCCAGCACCTTTCCCCAGGGGGACGATGAGCAGTTCTTC.

This chain connects TRBV5-1 to TRBJ2-3, with D possibly TRBD1 on 6 matching bases. The CDR3 covers 13 residues. Trimming took 0 bases from V and 4 from J, leaving 6 bases between them. CDR1 is SGHRS and CDR2 is YFSETQ in the germline V gene. For the CDR3, the DNA is TGCGCCAGCAGCTTGGAGGGGGCAGATACGCAGTATTTT. Amino acid sequence: CASSLEGADTQYF.

This clone was counted a few times. The CDR3, as DNA: TGTGCCAGCAGTGACAGGGGGCAGGACACTGAAGCTTTCTTT. It is translated as CASSDRGQDTEAFF. The V call is TRBV25-1, the J call TRBJ1-1; 8 bases agree with TRBD1. CDR1 MGHDK and CDR2 SYGVNS come from the germline V gene. The CDR3 has 14 amino acids. J lost 3 bases, V lost 3 bases, and 3 bases had no gene match.

The J gene is TRBJ2-2, the V gene TRBV28; TRBD2 matches 12 bases. This CDR3 spans 15 amino acids. The germline CDR1 and CDR2 sequences are MDHEN and SYDVKM. With 2 bases clipped from V and 6 bases from J, the junction kept 1 base outside the gene matches. CDR3 sequence (DNA): TGTGCCAGCAGTTTAGCTAGCGGGAGGGCCGGGGAGCTGTTTTTT. As protein: CASSLASGRAGELFF.

J is TRBJ1-4 and V is TRBV5-1; TRBD1 agrees at 10 bases. The CDR3 extends over 16 amino acids. Looked up from germline, CDR1 is SGHRS and CDR2 is YFSETQ. J lost 5 bases, V lost 4 bases, and 8 bases had no gene match. The CDR3 region has the DNA TGCGCCAGCAGCGCAAGACAGGGGGCCCCCAATGAAAAACTGTTTTTT. This codes for CASSARQGAPNEKLFF.

CDR3 amino acids: CSFWTGDVNEQFF. The DNA of the CDR3 is TGCAGCTTCTGGACAGGGGACGTCAATGAGCAGTTCTTC. J is TRBJ2-1 and V is TRBV29-1; 9 bases are a match to TRBD1. Per germline, CDR1 SQVTM and CDR2 ANQGSEA. Unmatched junction bases numbered 8, after V lost 8 bases and J lost 6 bases. The CDR3 contains 13 residues.

The CDR3 spells CASSLTSINTGELFF. The CDR3 DNA reads TGTGCCAGCAGCTTGACTTCCATAAACACCGGGGAGCTGTTTTTT. The chain has TRBV5-4 and TRBJ2-2; no reliable D call. Germline V CDR1 and CDR2: SGHNT, YYREEE (reference sequence). This CDR3 contains 15 residues. Trimming left V 1 base short and J 2 bases short, with 9 bases between.

This clone was seen a handful of times. V and J are TRBV30 and TRBJ2-7, with 8 bases lining up with TRBD1. In germline, CDR1 is GTSNPN, CDR2 SVGIG (reference sequence). The CDR3 is 14 residues long. V was clipped by 0 bases and J by 7 bases; unmatched bases: 8. DNA for the CDR3: TGTGCCTGGAGTGTACGGGACAGGCCGCGGGAGCAGTACTTC. This translates into CAWSVRDRPREQYF.

The genes are TRBV2 and TRBJ1-6; D not resolved. The CDR3 has 11 amino acids. Trimming removed 3 bases at V and 10 bases at J, with 4 bases between. Per germline, CDR1 SNHLY and CDR2 FYNNEI. CDR3: CASSEGSPLHF. CDR3 in DNA: TGTGCCAGCAGTGAGGGCTCACCCCTCCACTTT. The complete variable domain, with remaining parts taken from reference TRBV2 and TRBJ1-6, reads EPEVTQTPSHQVTQMGQEVILRCVPISNHLYFYWYRQILGQKVEFLVSFYNNEISEKSEIFDDQFSVERPDGSNFTLKIRSTKLEDSAMYFCASSEGSPLHFGNGTRLTVT.